These 22 T cell receptor beta chains originate from one sample sequenced in a study of blood T cell repertoires in COVID-19. Sequenced by immunoSEQ multiplex PCR; TCRdb stores in-frame clones only, minus some. The sample lists 120,000 or so clones, around 85% occurring once. Input material: peripheral blood. The receptors come from a man between 50 and 59 years old with acute or convalescent COVID-19.

The V and J genes are TRBV18 and TRBJ2-5; 8 bases line up with TRBD1. Germline loops: CDR1 KGHSH, CDR2 LQKENI. J lost 4 bases, V lost 2 bases, and 6 bases had no gene match. The CDR3 totals 15 residues. CDR3 bases: TGTGCCAGCTCACCAAAGGTCGACAGGGGAGAGACCCAGTACTTC. It is translated as CASSPKVDRGETQYF.

The chain uses TRBV27 and TRBJ2-1, with D perhaps matching TRBD2 (5 bases). Trimming pared 0 bases from V and 0 bases from J, leaving 21 bases between. Germline CDR1 MNHEY, CDR2 SMNVEV (reference sequence). The CDR3 has 20 residues. CDR3 sequence reads: CASSLSILALALSSYNEQFF. The CDR3 nucleotides are TGTGCCAGCAGTTTATCCATACTGGCCCTAGCCTTGAGCTCCTACAATGAGCAGTTCTTC.

V gene TRBV14 combines with J gene TRBJ1-3; D possibly corresponds to TRBD1 (5 bases). Germline assignment: CDR1 SGHDN and CDR2 FVKESK. V shed 4 bases and J shed 4 bases, with 20 bases lying between them. This CDR3 contains 17 residues. In DNA, the CDR3 is TGTGCCAGCAGCCTGGGTCTGGCTGGGGGACTCGGAAACACCATATATTTT. Its protein is CASSLGLAGGLGNTIYF.

The chain links TRBV5-6 to TRBJ2-1, with a tentative D call TRBD1 (6 bases). The CDR3 length is 14 residues. The germline V gene has CDR1 SGHDT and CDR2 YYEEEE. Trimming removed 0 bases at V and 7 bases at J, with 11 bases between. This chain's CDR3 is CASSLAAGANEQFF. The CDR3 bases are TGTGCCAGCAGCTTGGCCGCAGGGGCGAATGAGCAGTTCTTC.

This clone was observed a single time. V gene TRBV18 combines with J gene TRBJ1-6, with D unclear. The CDR3 runs 16 residues. Trimming took off 3 bases at V and 2 bases at J, with 11 bases between the two ends. The V gene's germline CDR1 is KGHSH and CDR2 LQKENI. CDR3 DNA sequence: TGTGCCAGCTCACCCAGTCCGTGGCCCTATAATTCACCCCTCCACTTT. It encodes CASSPSPWPYNSPLHF.

This chain uses TRBV5-1 with TRBJ1-3; D unresolved. V lost 1 base to trimming and J lost 2 bases, with 7 bases between them. The length of the CDR3 is 14 residues. The germline V gene has CDR1 SGHRS and CDR2 YFSETQ. The CDR3 spells CASSLTGAGNTIYF. DNA of the CDR3: TGCGCCAGCAGCTTGACCGGGGCTGGAAACACCATATATTTT.

CDR3 residues: CASSLEAGGYNEQFF. DNA for the CDR3: TGTGCCAGCAGCTTGGAAGCGGGAGGTTACAATGAGCAGTTCTTC. This rearrangement joins TRBV5-5 to TRBJ2-1, with 9 bases lining up with TRBD2. Trimming took 0 bases from V and 4 from J; bases not matched to a gene: 2. CDR1 and CDR2 from the germline V gene are SGHKS and YYEKEE (reference sequence). This CDR3 spans 15 amino acids. The full variable domain, with the rest looked up from reference TRBV5-5 and TRBJ2-1, is DAGVTQSPTHLIKTRGQQVTLRCSPISGHKSVSWYQQVLGQGPQFIFQYYEKEERGRGNFPDRFSARQFPNYSSELNVNALLLGDSALYLCASSLEAGGYNEQFFGPGTRLTVL.

The rearrangement joins TRBV3-1 (or the pseudogene TRBV3-2) to TRBJ2-1, with D maybe TRBD2 (6 bases). The CDR3 spans 16 residues. Trimming pared 7 bases from V and 8 bases from J, leaving 24 bases between. Germline CDR1 and CDR2: LGHDT and YNNKEL (reference sequence). The CDR3 is CASKSRNSGGGDEQFF. CDR3 in DNA: TGTGCCAGCAAGTCGCGGAATAGCGGAGGAGGGGATGAGCAGTTCTTC.

The V call is TRBV2, the J call TRBJ1-6, with 7 nucleotides matching TRBD1. V shed 3 bases and J 8 bases; nucleotides not matched to a gene: 13. The V gene's germline CDR1 is SNHLY and CDR2 FYNNEI. The CDR3 loop spans 17 amino acids. As DNA, the CDR3 is TGTGCCAGCAGTGATGACAGGGTTTCAGCTTATGATTCACCCCTCCACTTT. Translating gives CASSDDRVSAYDSPLHF.

The chain has TRBV7-3 and TRBJ2-1; TRBD1 is a possible D gene (6 bases). Deletions cut 5 bases from V and 10 bases from J, with 24 bases between. Germline values: CDR1 SGHTA, CDR2 FQGTGA. The CDR3 runs to 16 residues. The CDR3 bases are TGTGCCAGCAGCCCAAATCATGGGGGCGCGGTAGGGGAGCAGTTCTTC. Amino acid sequence: CASSPNHGGAVGEQFF.

This chain uses TRBV13 with TRBJ2-5, with 10 nucleotides matching TRBD2. Losses at the gene ends were 6 bases for V and 1 base for J; bases not matched to a gene: 11. This CDR3 spans 17 amino acids. CDR1 and CDR2 (germline): PRHDT, FYEKMQ (reference sequence). The CDR3 region has the DNA TGTGCCAGCAGAAAATATCTAGCGGGGGACGCCCAAGAGACCCAGTACTTC. It codes for CASRKYLAGDAQETQYF.

This clone occurred many times. The chain has TRBV27 and TRBJ1-2; TRBD1 is a possible D gene (5 bases). The CDR3 runs 15 residues. Germline V gives CDR1 MNHEY, CDR2 SMNVEV (reference sequence). The ends were cut back, 5 bases at V and 5 bases at J, with 18 bases in the middle. The CDR3 protein is CASSATSRGEYGYTF. The CDR3, as DNA: TGTGCCAGCAGTGCCACCTCCCGGGGGGAGTATGGCTACACCTTC.

The chain links TRBV5-1 to TRBJ2-3, with 11 bases identical to TRBD2. The CDR3 extends over 18 amino acids. Germline V lookup: CDR1 SGHRS, CDR2 YFSETQ. The V and J ends lost 0 bases and 2 bases, in that order; junction bases with no gene match: 8. CDR3 amino acids: CASSLVLAGASYTDTQYF. CDR3 in DNA: TGCGCCAGCAGCTTGGTACTAGCGGGGGCCTCCTACACAGATACGCAGTATTTT.

This chain uses TRBV4-1 with TRBJ1-1; the D is unclear. The germline V gene encodes CDR1 MGHRA and CDR2 YSYEKL. Trimming took off 1 base at V and 1 base at J, with 4 bases between the two ends. The CDR3 consists of 13 residues. The CDR3 coding sequence is TGCGCCAGCAGCCAAGGGGCGAACACTGAAGCTTTCTTT. Protein sequence: CASSQGANTEAFF.

The chain recombines TRBV15 with TRBJ1-2; 7 nucleotides align to TRBD1. Trimming removed 0 bases from V and 8 bases from J; junction bases left unmatched: 6. CDR1 and CDR2 from the germline V gene are LNHNV and YYDKDF (reference sequence). This CDR3 is 14 amino acids long. In nucleotides, the CDR3 is TGTGCCACCAGCAGAGACAAGGGGGCAGGGGGCTACACCTTC. Translating gives CATSRDKGAGGYTF.

The rearrangement joins TRBV5-1 to TRBJ2-1; 9 positions agree with TRBD2. Per the germline V gene, CDR1 is SGHRS and CDR2 is YFSETQ. The CDR3 length is 14 residues. J gave up 8 bases and V 3 bases, and 6 bases lay outside the gene matches. In nucleotides, the CDR3 is TGCGCCAGCAGCTGGAGCGGGAGGTCCCATGAGCAGTTCTTC. Amino acid sequence: CASSWSGRSHEQFF.

The J gene is TRBJ2-1, the V gene TRBV11-3, with unresolved D. Trimming left V 4 bases short and J 12 bases short, with 13 bases between. Germline loops: CDR1 SGHNT, CDR2 YENEEA. The CDR3 spans 12 residues. In DNA, the CDR3 is TGTGCCAGCAGCTCTCCTCGGGTGGGGCAGTTCTTC. Its protein product is CASSSPRVGQFF.

This rearrangement joins TRBV19 to TRBJ2-2, with 12 bases matching TRBD1. The trim removed 5 bases at V and 7 bases at J, leaving 5 bases unmatched. There are 15 residues in the CDR3. Germline V gene data show CDR1 as LNHDA and CDR2 as SQIVND (reference sequence). The CDR3 reads CASSQGQGAIGELFF. In DNA, the CDR3 is TGTGCCAGTAGTCAGGGACAGGGGGCCATCGGGGAGCTGTTTTTT.

The chain carries TRBV5-1 and TRBJ2-2; D gene uncertain. The CDR3 has 16 residues. Looked up from germline, CDR1 is SGHRS and CDR2 is YFSETQ. Trimming took off 3 bases at V and 0 bases at J, with 12 bases between the two ends. The CDR3 DNA is TGCGCCAGCAGCTCTACCTCTCCATCGAACACCGGGGAGCTGTTTTTT. Amino acids: CASSSTSPSNTGELFF.

The rearrangement uses TRBV7-6 and TRBJ2-5, with a weak D call TRBD1 (6 bases). V lost 1 base and J lost 1, with 10 bases in between. CDR1 is SGHVS, CDR2 FNYEAQ, per germline. The CDR3 runs to 15 residues. The chain's CDR3 is CASSLVWTAQETQYF. In DNA form, the CDR3 reads TGTGCCAGCAGCTTAGTCTGGACAGCCCAAGAGACCCAGTACTTC.

This clone has only a few counts. The V and J genes are TRBV3-1 (or the pseudogene TRBV3-2) and TRBJ1-6, with D possibly being TRBD1 (5 bases). From germline, CDR1 is LGHDT and CDR2 YNNKEL (reference sequence). This CDR3 comprises 16 residues. V was shortened by 1 base and J by 6 bases, with 13 bases between the two germline ends. The DNA of the CDR3 is TGTGCCAGCAGCCAAGGGGGGGGATGGGGTAATTCACCCCTCCACTTT. Protein product: CASSQGGGWGNSPLHF.

This clone turned up a few times. The chain carries TRBV15 and TRBJ1-1; D is unresolved. This CDR3 is 14 amino acids long. The ends were cut back, 2 bases at V and 0 bases at J, with 7 bases in the middle. Looked up from germline, CDR1 is LNHNV and CDR2 is YYDKDF (reference sequence). The CDR3, as DNA: TGTGCCACCAGCAGATTAATTATGAACACTGAAGCTTTCTTT. Amino acids: CATSRLIMNTEAFF.